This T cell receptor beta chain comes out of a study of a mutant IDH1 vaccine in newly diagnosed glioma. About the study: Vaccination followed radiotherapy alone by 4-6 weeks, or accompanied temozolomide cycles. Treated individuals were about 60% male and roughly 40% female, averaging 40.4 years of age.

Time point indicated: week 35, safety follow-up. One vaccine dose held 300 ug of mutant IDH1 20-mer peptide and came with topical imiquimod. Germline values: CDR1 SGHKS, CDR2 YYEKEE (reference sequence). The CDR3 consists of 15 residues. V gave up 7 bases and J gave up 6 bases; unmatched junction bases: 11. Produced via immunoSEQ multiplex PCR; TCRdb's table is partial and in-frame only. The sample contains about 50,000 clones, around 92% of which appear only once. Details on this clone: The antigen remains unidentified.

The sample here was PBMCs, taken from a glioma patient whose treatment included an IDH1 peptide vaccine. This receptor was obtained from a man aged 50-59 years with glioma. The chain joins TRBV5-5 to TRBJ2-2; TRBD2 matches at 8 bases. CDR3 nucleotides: TGTGCCAGCGGCCTCGGGGGGGCGAGGGCCGGGGAGCTGTTTTTT. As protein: CASGLGGARAGELFF.